The source of this T cell receptor (beta chain) is a study of cytomegalovirus exposure and HLA in healthy donors. V lost 4 bases to trimming and J lost 1 base; unmatched junction nucleotides: 9. This CDR3 spans 16 amino acids. The germline CDR1 and CDR2 sequences are MDHEN and SYDVKM. Whole-study findings and limits: Presence/absence comparisons presumed near-even sequencing depth among donors.

The primer mix had 60 Vbeta and 13 Jbeta primers. Measured with immunoSEQ multiplex PCR; TCRdb has only the in-frame clones, and not every one. Here the sample spans 140,000 to 150,000 clones, around two thirds being singletons. Comments on this clone: The antigen remains undetermined.

What was sequenced was PBMCs. The rearrangement uses TRBV28 and TRBJ1-1; 7 bases are a match to TRBD1. The TCR was taken from a woman between 18 and 30 years old in good health and CMV-seronegative. CDR3 region: CASSWGQNRPNTEAFF. The CDR3 DNA sequence: TGTGCCAGCAGTTGGGGACAGAACCGACCGAACACTGAAGCTTTCTTT.